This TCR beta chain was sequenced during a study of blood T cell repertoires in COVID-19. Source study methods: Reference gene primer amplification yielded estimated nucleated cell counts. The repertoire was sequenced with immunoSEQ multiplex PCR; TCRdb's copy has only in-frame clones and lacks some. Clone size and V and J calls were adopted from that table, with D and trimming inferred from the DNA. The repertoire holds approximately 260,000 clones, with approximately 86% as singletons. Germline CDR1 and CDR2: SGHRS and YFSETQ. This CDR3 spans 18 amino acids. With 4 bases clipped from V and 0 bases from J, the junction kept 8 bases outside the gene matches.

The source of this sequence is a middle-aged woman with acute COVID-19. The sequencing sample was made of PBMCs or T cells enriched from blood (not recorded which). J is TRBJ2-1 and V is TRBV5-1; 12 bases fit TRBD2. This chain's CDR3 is CASSGGLAGPGSYNEQFF. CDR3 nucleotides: TGCGCCAGCAGCGGTGGACTAGCGGGACCGGGCTCCTACAATGAGCAGTTCTTC.